A single sample is the source of the 10 T cell receptor beta chains below, sequenced in a study of T cell responses to AZD1222 COVID-19 vaccine. TCRdb's copy holds only in-frame clones and misses some; the assay was immunoSEQ multiplex PCR. The table records about 69,000 clones, 80% of them present only once. This specimen was peripheral blood, taken 28 days after the second AZD1222 dose. These receptors were taken from an adult who received the AZD1222 COVID-19 vaccine.

The rearrangement links TRBV28 to TRBJ1-2; the D gene is possibly TRBD1 (5 bases). The germline V gene has CDR1 MDHEN and CDR2 SYDVKM. The V and J ends lost 8 bases and 5 bases respectively, with 18 bases between them. The CDR3 is made up of 14 amino acids. The CDR3: CASSFRTMAYGYTF. The CDR3 coding sequence is TGTGCCAGCTCTTTCCGGACAATGGCATATGGCTACACCTTC.

This clone is a singleton in its sample. The chain employs TRBV7-8 and TRBJ2-7, with 8 bases matching TRBD1. The V gene's germline CDR1 is SGHVS and CDR2 FQNEAQ. There are 17 residues in the CDR3. The ends lost 6 bases at V and 0 bases at J; junction bases unmatched: 13. CDR3 amino acids: CASSYNSGQGLSYEQYF. CDR3 DNA: TGTGCCAGCAGTTATAACAGCGGACAGGGACTCTCCTACGAGCAGTACTTC.

The chain is built from TRBV27 and TRBJ2-7, with D unresolved. V was shortened by 5 bases and J by 2 bases, with 19 bases between the two germline ends. This CDR3 has 16 amino acids. Germline V CDR1 and CDR2: MNHEY, SMNVEV (reference sequence). CDR3 sequence (DNA): TGTGCCAGCAGTCCCCCAGGCTTTTTTACCCCCTACGAGCAGTACTTC. Its protein product is CASSPPGFFTPYEQYF.

CDR3 DNA: TGTGCCAGCTCTCAACTCCGGGCCCAAGGTTCCGAGCAGTACTTC. It is translated as CASSQLRAQGSEQYF. The V gene is TRBV18, the J gene TRBJ2-7; D is uncertain. The CDR3 covers 15 residues. Trimming removed 6 bases from V and 6 bases from J, with 21 bases in between. From germline, CDR1 is KGHSH and CDR2 LQKENI.

The chain is built from TRBV5-4 and TRBJ2-7; 7 nucleotides match TRBD1. This CDR3 region has 15 residues. Trimming cost V 3 bases and J 3 bases; bases outside gene matches: 9. Germline values: CDR1 SGHNT, CDR2 YYREEE (reference sequence). CDR3 in amino acids: CASSSPGTAFYEQYF. The CDR3 DNA follows: TGTGCCAGCAGCTCCCCCGGGACAGCGTTCTACGAGCAGTACTTC. The whole variable domain, remainder taken from reference TRBV5-4 and TRBJ2-7, is ETGVTQSPTHLIKTRGQQVTLRCSSQSGHNTVSWYQQALGQGPQFIFQYYREEENGRGNFPPRFSGLQFPNYSSELNVNALELDDSALYLCASSSPGTAFYEQYFGPGTRLTVT.

This chain uses TRBV11-2 with TRBJ2-2, with D perhaps TRBD1 (6 bases). Looked up from germline, CDR1 is SGHAT and CDR2 is FQNNGV. V was trimmed by 0 bases and J by 3 bases, leaving 23 bases between them. The CDR3 totals 20 residues. CDR3 sequence reads: CASSLESHMSVGQHTGELFF. CDR3 nucleotides: TGTGCCAGCAGCTTAGAATCTCACATGTCAGTCGGACAGCACACCGGGGAGCTGTTTTTT.

This chain links TRBV28 with TRBJ1-2; D gene uncertain. CDR3 size: 15 residues. V gave up 6 bases and J gave up 6 bases, with 20 bases separating them. CDR1 and CDR2 (germline): MDHEN, SYDVKM. DNA of the CDR3: TGTGCCAGCAGAGTTTCATGGGCGGGAATCCATGGCTACACCTTC. Translated, it gives CASRVSWAGIHGYTF.

This chain links TRBV7-9 with TRBJ2-4, with 7 nucleotides matching TRBD1. CDR1 is SEHNR, CDR2 FQNEAQ, per germline (reference sequence). The CDR3 has 16 amino acids. The junction had 9 bases not matched to a gene; V was cut back by 6 bases and J by 1 base. This CDR3 reads CASRGTGATAKNIQYF. CDR3 nucleotide sequence: TGTGCCAGCAGGGGAACAGGGGCGACTGCCAAAAACATTCAGTACTTC.

The chain couples TRBV5-1 to TRBJ1-1, with 7 bases matching TRBD1. With V trimmed by 6 bases and J by 8 bases, 10 bases remained unmatched. This CDR3 spans 13 amino acids. Germline V gene lookup returns CDR1 SGHRS and CDR2 YFSETQ. CDR3 amino acids: CASMTPGTAEAFF. The CDR3 DNA follows: TGCGCCAGCATGACCCCTGGGACAGCAGAAGCTTTCTTT.

The V and J genes are TRBV4-1 and TRBJ1-5, with D maybe TRBD1 (6 bases). The CDR3 loop spans 15 amino acids. Per the germline V gene, CDR1 is MGHRA and CDR2 is YSYEKL. The V and J ends lost 0 bases and 5 bases respectively, with 11 bases between them. CDR3 DNA: TGCGCCAGCAGCCAAGATCCTTGGGGGCATCAGCCCCAGCATTTT. The encoded protein is CASSQDPWGHQPQHF.